This TCR beta chain was captured by sequencing in a study of glioma-infiltrating T cells. Points from the study as a whole: Only very few CDR3 sequences appeared in both tissue and blood.

The iRepertoire nested amplicon-rescue multiplex PCR amplified TCR alpha and beta CDR3s from RNA. For one-step reverse transcription and amplification, about 85-400 ng of tissue mRNA or PBMC total RNA was used. Each CDR3 protein gets one entry after TCRdb re-called the multiplex PCR reads with MiXCR. The sample lists roughly 200,000 distinct CDR3 sequences; around 40% were seen once. On this clonotype: What it recognizes is unknown. A read error may explain this, as a much larger clone is one base away.

This TCR was sampled from a human donor with low-grade glioma or glioblastoma, undergoing nonglioma brain surgery, or in good health (not recorded which). Sequencing was done on a sample of glioma tissue, nonneoplastic brain tissue, or PBMCs (not recorded which).

CDR3 loop: CASNIGTGPNEPQHF. CDR3 DNA sequence: TGTGCCAGTAACATCGGGACAGGCCCTAATGAGCCCCAGCATTTT. This chain links TRBV19 with TRBJ1-5; 8 bases match TRBD1. The V gene end was trimmed by 7 bases and the J gene end by 8 bases; junction bases not matched to a gene: 13. CDR1 and CDR2 (germline): LNHDA, SQIVND (reference sequence). The CDR3 spans 15 residues.